The rows below give T cell receptor beta chains drawn from one sample of a study of OX40 agonist ivuxolimab in advanced cancers. The protocol was immunoSEQ multiplex PCR, while the TCRdb copy is restricted to in-frame clones and leaves out a portion. The sample lists 70,000 to 95,000 clones, approximately 91% occurring once. The sample consisted of CD4+ or CD8+ T cells sorted from blood, taken in a trial of the OX40 agonist ivuxolimab. Receptors originate from an adult with an advanced solid tumor such as melanoma, head and neck, liver or kidney cancer. Each CDR3 is given with its conserved first and last residue. The D gene is left open where the match is weak. Clone size appears in some rows only: once, few, many, or a class for an expanded clone.

>-|-|TRBJ2-3|TRBV10-1
CASTLVTDTQYF
TGCGCCAGCACCCTAGTCACAGATACGCAGTATTTT
>-|TRBD2|TRBJ2-1|TRBV4-3
CASSQDPLAGVNNEQFF
TGCGCCAGCAGCCAAGATCCCTTAGCGGGGGTGAACAATGAGCAGTTCTTC
>-|TRBD1|TRBJ1-6|TRBV7-2
CASSEGQGGSPLHF
TGTGCCAGCAGCGAAGGACAGGGCGGTTCACCCCTCCACTTT
>-|TRBD1|TRBJ2-2|TRBV5-1
CASSLVGTANTGELFF
TGCGCCAGCAGCTTGGTAGGGACAGCGAACACCGGGGAGCTGTTTTTT
>-|TRBD2|TRBJ2-7|TRBV25-1
CASRPGTKNSYEQYF
TGTGCCAGCAGACCTGGGACTAAAAACTCCTACGAGCAGTACTTC
>-|-|TRBJ2-1|TRBV10-3
CAISEGGREYEQFF
TGTGCCATCAGTGAGGGGGGGCGGGAGTATGAGCAGTTCTTC
>-|TRBD2|TRBJ2-2|TRBV7-8
CASRLLAGAGNTGELFF
TGTGCCAGCAGATTACTAGCGGGGGCCGGAAACACCGGGGAGCTGTTTTTT
>-|TRBD2|TRBJ2-2|TRBV10-3
CATGTSGLANTGELFF
TGTGCCACGGGGACTAGCGGGTTAGCGAACACCGGGGAGCTGTTTTTT
>-|TRBD2|TRBJ2-1|TRBV7-2
CASSVPGLGKSSYNEQFF
TGTGCCAGCAGCGTACCGGGACTAGGTAAGAGCTCCTACAATGAGCAGTTCTTC
>-|TRBD2|TRBJ2-7|TRBV5-5
CASSVTSGRASYEQYF
TGTGCCAGCAGCGTAACTAGCGGGAGGGCCTCGTACGAGCAGTACTTC
>-|-|TRBJ2-5|TRBV6-1
CASGGPWGAQYF
TGTGCCAGCGGGGGACCTTGGGGGGCACAGTACTTC
>-|TRBD2|TRBJ2-1|TRBV4-3
CASSQELAGGPYNEQFF
TGCGCCAGCAGCCAAGAGCTAGCGGGGGGGCCCTACAATGAGCAGTTCTTC
>-|TRBD2|TRBJ2-7|TRBV28
CASSSPGAWRGDEQYF
TGTGCCAGCAGTTCCCCGGGGGCCTGGCGGGGGGACGAGCAGTACTTC
>-|TRBD1|TRBJ2-2|TRBV29-1
CSVVRQGVTTGELFF
TGCAGCGTTGTAAGACAGGGGGTGACCACCGGGGAGCTGTTTTTT
>-|-|TRBJ2-1|TRBV27
CASSSRFNEQFF
TGTGCCAGCAGTTCCAGATTTAATGAGCAGTTCTTC
>once|-|TRBJ2-5|TRBV7-7
CASSSTLGGEQETQYF
TGTGCCAGCAGCTCAACCCTTGGAGGAGAGCAAGAGACCCAGTACTTC
>-|-|TRBJ2-1|TRBV2
CASSPLHNEQFF
TGTGCCAGCAGTCCCCTACACAATGAGCAGTTCTTC
>-|TRBD2|TRBJ2-1|TRBV10-3
CAISDLWTSGYNEQFF
TGTGCCATCAGTGATCTCTGGACTAGCGGTTACAATGAGCAGTTCTTC
>-|-|TRBJ1-1|TRBV28
CASSLRQNTEAFF
TGTGCCAGCAGTTTAAGACAAAACACTGAAGCTTTCTTT
>-|-|TRBJ1-2|TRBV27
CASSPAANYGYTF
TGTGCCAGCAGCCCCGCAGCTAACTATGGCTACACCTTC
>-|-|TRBJ1-5|TRBV19
CASSIDRGNQPQHF
TGTGCCAGTAGTATAGATCGGGGCAATCAGCCCCAGCATTTT
>-|-|TRBJ1-1|TRBV10-1
CASSESGTEAFF
TGCGCCAGCAGTGAGAGTGGGACTGAAGCTTTCTTT
>-|-|TRBJ2-7|TRBV18
CASSPGGQEGNEQYF
TGTGCCAGCTCACCGGGTGGGCAAGAGGGAAACGAGCAGTACTTC
>-|-|TRBJ2-3|TRBV15
CATSREGQGTDTQYF
TGTGCCACCAGCAGAGAAGGGCAGGGAACAGATACGCAGTATTTT